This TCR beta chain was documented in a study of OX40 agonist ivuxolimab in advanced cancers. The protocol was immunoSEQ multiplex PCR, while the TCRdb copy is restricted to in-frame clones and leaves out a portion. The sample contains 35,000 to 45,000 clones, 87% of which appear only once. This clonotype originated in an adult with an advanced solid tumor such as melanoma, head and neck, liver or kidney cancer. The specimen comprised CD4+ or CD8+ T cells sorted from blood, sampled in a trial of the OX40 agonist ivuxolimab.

CDR3: CASSATGEGGTEAFF. Written as DNA, the CDR3 is TGTGCCAGCAGCGCGACAGGGGAAGGCGGCACTGAAGCTTTCTTT. This chain connects TRBV9 to TRBJ1-1, with TRBD1 identical over 8 bases. Per the germline V gene, CDR1 is SGDLS and CDR2 is YYNGEE. CDR3 length: 15 residues. With 3 bases clipped from V and 4 bases from J, the junction kept 8 bases outside the gene matches.